This TCR beta chain appears in the sequencing data of a study of T cell responses to AZD1222 COVID-19 vaccine (dated by TCRdb to the early 2020s). With regard to the full study: AZD1222 recipients given second doses at about 4 weeks or at about 12 weeks were pooled, since spike-specific TCR depth and breadth were not found to differ between the two schedules. Trial participants were enrolled into age subgroups of 18-55, 56-69 and 70-plus years, which contained approximately 150, 28 and 58 TCR-sequenced participants, respectively. TCR sequencing was performed for roughly 250 trial participants, of whom roughly 200 were given two doses of AZD1222 and some 26 were given two doses of MenACWY control vaccine.

General findings and caveats noted by the study authors: The whole spike protein was spanned by vaccine-associated CD4 TCRs, and dominant responses were seen in regions 160-218 and 743-854. Participants were mostly white British, with more females than males. The authors suggested clonal diversity may have been underestimated. Conclusions about previously exposed vaccinees are limited because only five to seven AZD1222 recipients were SARS-CoV-2 seropositive at baseline. In the small 56-69-year group, the increase in depth fell short of significance, most likely because of low power. Because no day 14 peak-response samples were available, repertoires were characterized only after the peak T cell response. Reportedly, close to half of the unique spike-specific TCRs recognized epitopes lying outside the regions that are mutated in the B.1.351 and B.1.1.7 variants. After two AZD1222 doses, both the breadth and the depth of spike-specific TCRs were significantly higher than at day 0 and than in MenACWY recipients.

The CDR3 regions of human TCRbeta chains were subjected to immunosequencing. The authors' analysis ran thus. Repertoire TCRs were checked for matches against a reference library of SARS-CoV-2-specific TCRs that had been generated using the MIRA antigen-specificity platform. Breadth meant the fraction of unique TCRs that were SARS-CoV-2-associated, whereas depth meant the fraction of total T cells that were SARS-CoV-2-associated. Using the MIRA data, every spike-specific TCR was mapped to the spike region that the TCR reacted to and assigned to either a CD4 or a CD8 class. Log10-transformed breadth and depth values were compared by one-way ANOVA with Sidak's multiple comparisons tests. In its TCRdb copy, this immuneACCESS table keeps in-frame sequences only and misses some clones. Where compared with another copy, unresolved V genes explain less than half of these, and the others have no known cause. V and J calls and clone size are those listed in that table; D and trimming were worked out from the DNA. For this sample the table gives some 150,000 clones, of which more than 85% were detected only once. The ten largest account for 1.5% to 2% of the sample.

Sequences KGHSH (CDR1) and LQKENI (CDR2) are obtained from the germline V gene. The CDR3 goes from the cysteine to the phenylalanine over 13 residues. Only the CDR3 DNA stays, 39 bases, in frame from base 1. The junction shows trimming of 3 bases on V and 0 bases on J, plus 5 bases between the germline ends. Comment on this clone: This clone's antigen is unknown. Per-base qualities were not stored, and no clone one base away is much larger.

Read against the paper, the sample's time point label means: baseline before first vaccination. The vaccinee samples were drawn from two UK trials, COV001 and COV002, one of which was a single-blind randomized controlled phase 2/3 trial testing AZD1222 (ChAdOx1 nCoV-19) in healthy adults. For TCRbeta chain sequencing, PBMC samples from trial participants were taken at day 0 and at day 28 after the second dose. This clonotype was obtained from an adult in good health. Source: peripheral blood, taken on day 0 of AZD1222 vaccination. The rearranged chain carries TRBV18 and TRBJ1-1, with the D gene too uncertain to name. CDR3 reads: CASSPDMNTEAFF. The DNA is TGTGCCAGCTCACCCGATATGAACACTGAAGCTTTCTTT.